In this sample, the clone carrying this T cell receptor beta chain turned up many times. This sample is drawn from a study of early T cells in non-severe SARS-CoV-2 infection. Separate cDNA molecules each had unique molecular identifiers attached to them. One entry per CDR3 protein, called by TCRdb with MiXCR from the 5' RACE reads. Of fewer than 65,000 distinct CDR3 sequences in the sample, approximately 5.9% were seen once. This CDR3 is 15 amino acids long. With 5 bases removed from V and 2 bases from J, the gap between germline ends came to 13 bases. Germline-derived CDR1 and CDR2 are LNHDA and SQIVND (reference sequence).

The sample consisted of whole blood, taken at baseline. The chain is built from TRBV19 and TRBJ2-1, with D hard to call. This TCR was sampled from an adult who was a healthcare worker with PCR-confirmed SARS-CoV-2 infection or an uninfected control (not recorded which). The CDR3 sequence: CASSLGRSAYNEQFF. The DNA for the CDR3 is TGTGCCAGTAGTCTTGGAAGGAGCGCCTACAATGAGCAGTTCTTC.